This T cell receptor beta chain came from a study of CD8 T cells in Susac syndrome. Study findings and constraints: Only a relatively small number of individuals were included in the TCR sequencing and HLA analysis.

With random hexamers, roughly 0.45 to 1 ug RNA was reverse transcribed. TCRdb ran MiXCR on the immunoSEQ multiplex PCR reads and lists one entry per CDR3 protein. The sample holds approximately 150,000 distinct CDR3 sequences, about 93% seen once. From blood CD8+ and CD4+ T cells, TCR beta sequences were generated. TEMRA cells were FACS-enriched, and CD8+ and CD4+ T cells were isolated negatively. In the case of this clonotype: Its specificity is unknown.

The germline CDR1 and CDR2 sequences are SGHRS and YFSETQ. Trimming pared 0 bases from V and 6 bases from J, leaving 9 bases between. CDR3 length: 13 residues. V is TRBV5-1 and J is TRBJ1-1; no firm D call. This sequence was found in a human donor in good health. What was sequenced was CD4+ T cells from PBMCs. As DNA, the CDR3 is TGCGCCAGCAGCTTGGATGTGGGTGCTGAAGCTTTCTTT. Translating gives CASSLDVGAEAFF.